This T cell receptor (beta chain) appears in the sequencing data of a study of Ad26.COV2.S vaccination and SARS-CoV-2 variants. Study-wide points: Possibly, TCR breadth and depth analyses underestimated total T cell responses.

Only in-frame clones appear in the TCRdb table, and some are missing; sequencing was by immunoSEQ multiplex PCR. The sample comprises around 450,000 clones, roughly nine tenths of which are singletons, and about 2.5% rests with the top ten. As regards this clone: What it binds is unknown. A junction end diverges from the germline sequence, so it may reflect a read error.

Regarding treatment: roughly 19 received Ad26.COV2.S at low or high dose, single or two shots; about 5 received placebo; per-sample allocation not given. The samples date from day 63 after the first vaccine or placebo injection. The CDR3 covers 11 residues. Germline assignment: CDR1 DFQATT and CDR2 SNEGSKA (reference sequence). This clonotype was sampled from a person aged 18 to 59 who received the Ad26.COV2.S COVID-19 vaccine or a placebo. Sequenced here: peripheral blood, sampled in a trial of Ad26.COV2.S vaccine versus placebo. The gene calls are TRBV20-1 and TRBJ2-4; D remains ambiguous. CDR3 protein: CSAPWQEWAWF. CDR3 nucleotides: TGCAGTGCGCCATGGCAGGAATGGGCCTGGTTC.